One and the same sample provided the 25 T cell receptor beta chains below, sequenced in a study of response to subunit inactivated influenza vaccine. TCRdb fed the RT-PCR reads into MiXCR, producing one record per CDR3 protein. The sample has around 200,000 distinct CDR3 sequences, about 12% seen once; the top ten hold less than 30%. In addition, the sample was reused for a study of T cells expressing NK-cell markers. That report notes: UMIs were included in TCR beta cDNA generated by 5'RACE template switching.

Sequencing used CD8+ T cells sorted from PBMCs, obtained 11 to 12 days after vaccination. The receptors derive from a man aged 50 or older who received an inactivated influenza vaccine.

This clonotype was seen repeatedly, ten times or more. The CDR3 here is CASSVLGGGDPTDTQYF. DNA of the CDR3: TGTGCCAGCAGCGTATTGGGGGGAGGGGATCCCACAGATACGCAGTATTTT. J is TRBJ2-3 and V is TRBV9; 7 bases align to TRBD2. V shed 1 base and J 2 bases; nucleotides not matched to a gene: 10. Per the germline V gene, CDR1 is SGDLS and CDR2 is YYNGEE. The CDR3 spans 17 residues.

The chain combines TRBV12-5 with TRBJ1-3; TRBD1 is a possible D gene (5 bases). V dropped 6 bases and J dropped 11 bases, with 11 bases sitting between them. There are 11 residues in the CDR3. The germline V gene encodes CDR1 LGHNT and CDR2 FRNRAP. CDR3 in amino acids: CASGDKMPIYF. The CDR3 region has the DNA TGTGCTAGTGGGGACAAAATGCCCATATATTTT.

The V call is TRBV5-5, the J call TRBJ1-5, with a tentative D call TRBD1 (6 bases). From germline, CDR1 is SGHKS and CDR2 YYEKEE (reference sequence). The CDR3 length is 14 residues. The germline V and J ends were trimmed by 0 bases and 2 bases, with 6 bases remaining between them. The CDR3 loop is CASSLDRGNQPQHF. The CDR3 DNA reads TGTGCCAGCAGCTTGGACAGGGGCAATCAGCCCCAGCATTTT. Looking up the rest from reference TRBV5-5 and TRBJ1-5 gives the full variable domain: DAGVTQSPTHLIKTRGQQVTLRCSPISGHKSVSWYQQVLGQGPQFIFQYYEKEERGRGNFPDRFSARQFPNYSSELNVNALLLGDSALYLCASSLDRGNQPQHFGDGTRLSIL.

In this sample, this clonotype turned up once. The chain links TRBV7-9 to TRBJ2-2; D is unclear. V was trimmed by 1 base and J by 5 bases, leaving 11 bases between them. Germline V gene sequence: CDR1 SEHNR, CDR2 FQNEAQ (reference sequence). This CDR3 region has 15 residues. DNA for the CDR3: TGTGCCAGCAGCTTAGAACAGCTGATAACCGGGGAGCTGTTTTTT. This sequence encodes CASSLEQLITGELFF.

The V and J genes are TRBV4-3 and TRBJ2-2, with 9 positions matching TRBD2. Germline CDR1 is LGHNA and CDR2 is YSLEER. The CDR3 is 18 residues long. V was pared by 0 bases and J by 7 bases, with 12 bases of the junction left unmatched. CDR3 sequence reads: CASSQDSREGLYGGELFF. CDR3 nucleotides: TGCGCCAGCAGCCAAGATTCGCGGGAGGGCCTGTACGGCGGGGAGCTGTTTTTT.

The chain recombines TRBV7-8 with TRBJ2-7, with D unclear. The V end lost 5 bases, the J end lost 3 bases, and 8 bases lay between the germline ends. Germline V gene lookup returns CDR1 SGHVS and CDR2 FQNEAQ. The CDR3 sequence is 12 residues long. The CDR3 reads CASSARHYEQYF. In nucleotides, the CDR3 is TGTGCCAGCAGCGCACGACACTACGAGCAGTACTTC.

The V call is TRBV5-5, the J call TRBJ1-5; D gene unclear. This CDR3 spans 12 amino acids. V shed 2 bases and J shed 9 bases, with 9 bases lying between them. Germline loops: CDR1 SGHKS, CDR2 YYEKEE (reference sequence). CDR3 bases: TGTGCCAGCAGCTTAGGAAATGGGCCCCAGCATTTT. Its translation: CASSLGNGPQHF. The variable domain in full, completed from reference TRBV5-5 and TRBJ1-5, reads DAGVTQSPTHLIKTRGQQVTLRCSPISGHKSVSWYQQVLGQGPQFIFQYYEKEERGRGNFPDRFSARQFPNYSSELNVNALLLGDSALYLCASSLGNGPQHFGDGTRLSIL.

The chain combines TRBV6-5 with TRBJ2-1; D perhaps matches TRBD2 (5 bases). The CDR3 is 12 residues long. The germline CDR1 and CDR2 sequences are MNHEY and SVGAGI. V lost 0 bases and J lost 9, with 6 bases in between. CDR3 nucleotide sequence: TGTGCCAGCAGTTACTCAGGGAGTGAGCAGTTCTTC. Amino acid sequence: CASSYSGSEQFF.

This clonotype occurred a few times. The chain joins TRBV20-1 to TRBJ1-1; no clear D gene. Germline loops: CDR1 DFQATT, CDR2 SNEGSKA (reference sequence). The length of the CDR3 is 12 residues. Trimming took off 2 bases at V and 4 bases at J, with 8 bases between the two ends. CDR3 in amino acids: CSARLGSTEAFF. In DNA, the CDR3 is TGCAGTGCTAGATTGGGGTCCACTGAAGCTTTCTTT.

V is TRBV4-1 and J is TRBJ2-7, with TRBD1 matching over 9 bases. Trimming cost V 4 bases and J 7 bases; bases outside gene matches: 14. Looked up from germline, CDR1 is MGHRA and CDR2 is YSYEKL. This CDR3 is 16 amino acids long. The CDR3 DNA is TGCGCCAGCAGCCCAGCGCCGGGGACAGGGATGGGTGAGCAGTACTTC. Translating gives CASSPAPGTGMGEQYF.

Comments on this clonotype: One end of the junction does not line up with germline, which may come from a read error. V gene TRBV7-7 combines with J gene TRBJ2-3, with D perhaps assigned TRBD1 or TRBD2 (5 bases each). CDR1 is SSHAT and CDR2 is FNYEAQ in the germline V gene (reference sequence). The CDR3 consists of 13 residues. The CDR3 coding sequence is TGTGCTAGCAGCCACGGGACCACAGATACGCAGTATTTT. The encoded protein is CASSHGTTDTQYF.

This clonotype turned up a few times. The CDR3 bases are TGTGCCAGCAGTTTATCCGGGTTCGGGGAGACCCAGTACTTC. Its translation: CASSLSGFGETQYF. V usage is TRBV12-3 or TRBV12-4 and J usage is TRBJ2-5; D uncertain. This CDR3 spans 14 amino acids. Trimming took off 2 bases at V and 5 bases at J, with 12 bases between the two ends.

This clonotype was seen a handful of times. The chain links TRBV20-1 to TRBJ2-1; TRBD2 aligns across 7 bases. In germline, CDR1 is DFQATT, CDR2 SNEGSKA (reference sequence). V lost 3 bases to trimming and J lost 3 bases; unmatched junction nucleotides: 5. This CDR3 has 14 residues. CDR3 nucleotide sequence: TGCAGTGCTAGTGCGCGGGGGAGCTACAATGAGCAGTTCTTC. It translates to CSASARGSYNEQFF.

This clonotype was seen at least ten times. The chain has TRBV28 and TRBJ2-7; 7 nucleotides align to TRBD1. The CDR3 runs to 14 residues. Unmatched junction bases numbered 5, after V lost 6 bases and J lost 0 bases. Germline V gene data show CDR1 as MDHEN and CDR2 as SYDVKM. This CDR3 is CASRTGTDSYEQYF. As DNA, the CDR3 is TGTGCCAGCAGAACCGGGACAGACTCCTACGAGCAGTACTTC. The entire variable domain, with the rest obtained from reference TRBV28 and TRBJ2-7, is as follows: DVKVTQSSRYLVKRTGEKVFLECVQDMDHENMFWYRQDPGLGLRLIYFSYDVKMKEKGDIPEGYSVSREKKERFSLILESASTNQTSMYLCASRTGTDSYEQYFGPGTRLTVT.

This chain links TRBV5-1 with TRBJ2-7; tentative D call: TRBD1 (6 bases). Germline assignment: CDR1 SGHRS and CDR2 YFSETQ. The ends were cut back, 0 bases at V and 1 base at J, with 11 bases in the middle. The CDR3 covers 15 residues. For the CDR3, the DNA is TGCGCCAGCAGCTTGGGTTTCACAGGGTCCTACGAGCAGTACTTC. This gives the protein CASSLGFTGSYEQYF.

This clonotype has a handful of counts. The J gene is TRBJ2-1, the V gene TRBV12-3 or TRBV12-4; possibly TRBD2 for D (6 bases). V lost 5 bases, J lost 3 bases, and 26 bases lay in between. The CDR3 is made up of 19 amino acids. In DNA form, the CDR3 reads TGTGCCAGCAGTCGTAATAGCGGCCCTCTGAGCCTGGGCTACAATGAGCAGTTCTTC. Translated, it gives CASSRNSGPLSLGYNEQFF.

This clonotype came up a few times. J is TRBJ2-4 and V is TRBV24-1; possible D gene TRBD2, 5 bases. The germline V gene encodes CDR1 KGHDR and CDR2 SFDVKD. Trimming took off 0 bases at V and 4 bases at J, with 6 bases between the two ends. There are 14 residues in the CDR3. CDR3 sequence: CATSDLREKNIQYF. The CDR3 DNA is TGTGCCACCAGTGATTTGAGGGAGAAAAACATTCAGTACTTC.

The table lists this clonotype with many counts. The chain couples TRBV12-3 or TRBV12-4 to TRBJ2-3; no clear D. This CDR3 spans 14 amino acids. V dropped 6 bases and J dropped 3 bases, with 13 bases sitting between them. CDR3 DNA sequence: TGTGCCAGCAGCTATTTGTCTTTGACAGATACGCAGTATTTT. Its translation: CASSYLSLTDTQYF.

This clonotype came up a few times. J is TRBJ1-1 and V is TRBV6-1; no definite D call. The length of the CDR3 is 11 residues. Germline-derived CDR1 and CDR2 are MNHNS and SASEGT. V shed 10 bases and J shed 0 bases, with 6 bases lying between them. This chain's CDR3 is CATWMNTEAFF. CDR3 bases: TGTGCCACCTGGATGAACACTGAAGCTTTCTTT.

This clonotype was counted between two and nine times. V usage is TRBV7-9 and J usage is TRBJ2-2, with TRBD1 matching 7 bases. Germline CDR1 SEHNR, CDR2 FQNEAQ (reference sequence). J was trimmed by 7 bases and V by 4 bases; bases with no gene match: 6. The CDR3 consists of 14 residues. The CDR3 spells CASSSTGYFGELFF. The CDR3 bases are TGTGCCAGCAGCTCGACAGGGTATTTCGGGGAGCTGTTTTTT.

V gene TRBV29-1 combines with J gene TRBJ2-7; possibly TRBD1 or TRBD2 for D (5 bases each). Germline CDR1 reads SQVTM; CDR2 reads ANQGSEA. Trimming removed 3 bases from V and 2 bases from J, with 8 bases in between. This CDR3 has 12 amino acids. The CDR3 region is CSVEGDTYEQYF. In DNA form, the CDR3 reads TGCAGCGTTGAGGGGGATACCTACGAGCAGTACTTC.

This chain links TRBV9 with TRBJ2-6; unclear D gene. The CDR3 is 13 residues long. The germline gives CDR1 SGDLS, CDR2 YYNGEE. Deletions cut 5 bases from V and 0 bases from J, with 3 bases between. CDR3 bases: TGTGCCAGCAGTAACTCTGGGGCCAACGTCCTGACTTTC. Translating it yields CASSNSGANVLTF.

This chain links TRBV20-1 with TRBJ2-1; D gene unclear. Germline V gene sequence: CDR1 DFQATT, CDR2 SNEGSKA (reference sequence). The CDR3 sequence is 14 residues long. Trimming shortened V by 1 base and J by 8 bases, and 15 bases separated the two germline ends. DNA for the CDR3: TGCAGTGCTAGAGTCCCGGGTGTGGTCTATGAGCAGTTCTTC. It specifies CSARVPGVVYEQFF.

The chain links TRBV29-1 to TRBJ2-7; possibly TRBD1 for D (5 bases). V dropped 7 bases and J dropped 5 bases, with 15 bases sitting between them. The CDR3 spans 12 residues. Germline-derived CDR1 and CDR2 are SQVTM and ANQGSEA. The CDR3 DNA reads TGCAGCGCATTTACAGGACCTAACGAGCAGTACTTC. This codes for CSAFTGPNEQYF.

This clonotype was detected ten times or more. The chain employs TRBV7-2 and TRBJ1-1; D gene unclear. V lost 2 bases to trimming and J lost 4 bases, with 14 bases between them. The germline CDR1 and CDR2 sequences are SGHTA and FQGNSA. The CDR3 length is 15 residues. The CDR3 coding sequence is TGTGCCAGCAGCTTAAGTCGGGGTGGAGGCACTGAAGCTTTCTTT. It encodes CASSLSRGGGTEAFF. Looking up the rest from reference TRBV7-2 and TRBJ1-1 gives the full variable domain: GAGVSQSPSNKVTEKGKDVELRCDPISGHTALYWYRQSLGQGLEFLIYFQGNSAPDKSGLPSDRFSAERTGGSVSTLTIQRTQQEDSAVYLCASSLSRGGGTEAFFGQGTRLTVV.